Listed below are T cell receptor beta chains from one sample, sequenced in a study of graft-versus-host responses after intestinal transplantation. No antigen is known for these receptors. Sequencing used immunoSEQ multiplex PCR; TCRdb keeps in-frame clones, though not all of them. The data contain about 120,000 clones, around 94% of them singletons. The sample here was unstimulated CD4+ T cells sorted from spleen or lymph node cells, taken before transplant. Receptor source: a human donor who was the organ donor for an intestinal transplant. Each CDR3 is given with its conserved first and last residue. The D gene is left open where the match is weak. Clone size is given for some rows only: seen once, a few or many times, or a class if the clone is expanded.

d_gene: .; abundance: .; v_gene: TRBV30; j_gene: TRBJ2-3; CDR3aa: CAWSVLAAHTDTQYF; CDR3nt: TGTGCCTGGAGTGTATTAGCGGCTCACACAGATACGCAGTATTTT
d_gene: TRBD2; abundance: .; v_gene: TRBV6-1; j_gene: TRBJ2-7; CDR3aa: CASTRGEGSYEQYF; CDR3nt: TGTGCCAGCACCCGGGGGGAGGGGTCCTACGAGCAGTACTTC
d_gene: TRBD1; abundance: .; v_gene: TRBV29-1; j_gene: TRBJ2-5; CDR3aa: CSLRQGQETQYF; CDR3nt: TGCAGCTTACGACAGGGGCAAGAGACCCAGTACTTC
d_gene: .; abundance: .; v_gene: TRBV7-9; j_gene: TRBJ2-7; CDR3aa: CASSVGDSYEQYF; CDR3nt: TGTGCCAGCAGCGTAGGGGACTCCTACGAGCAGTACTTC
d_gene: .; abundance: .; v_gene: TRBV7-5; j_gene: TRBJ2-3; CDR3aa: CARGPGTSGRRQYF; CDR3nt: TGTGCCAGAGGCCCGGGGACTAGCGGGAGACGGCAGTATTTT
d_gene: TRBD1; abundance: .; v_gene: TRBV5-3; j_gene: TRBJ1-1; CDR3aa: CARSLGQGGSEAFF; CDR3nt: TGTGCCAGAAGCTTGGGACAGGGGGGATCTGAAGCTTTCTTT
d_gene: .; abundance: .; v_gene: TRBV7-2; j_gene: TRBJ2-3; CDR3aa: CASSLGGGATDTQYF; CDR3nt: TGTGCCAGCAGCTTAGGGGGCGGGGCGACAGATACGCAGTATTTT
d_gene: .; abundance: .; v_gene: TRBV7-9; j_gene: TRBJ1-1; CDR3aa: CASSFEFPAAEAFF; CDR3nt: TGTGCCAGCAGCTTTGAATTCCCGGCGGCAGAAGCTTTCTTT
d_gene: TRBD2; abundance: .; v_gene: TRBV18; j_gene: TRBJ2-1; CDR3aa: CASSPGLIAGQFF; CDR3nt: TGTGCCAGCTCACCTGGCCTTATAGCGGGGCAGTTCTTC
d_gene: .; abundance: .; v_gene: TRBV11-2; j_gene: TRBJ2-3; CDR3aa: CASTKNVADTQYF; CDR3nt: TGTGCCAGCACTAAAAATGTTGCAGATACGCAGTATTTT
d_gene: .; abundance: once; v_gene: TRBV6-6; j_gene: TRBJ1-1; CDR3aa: CASRQRFEAFF; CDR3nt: TGTGCCAGCAGACAGAGATTTGAAGCTTTCTTT
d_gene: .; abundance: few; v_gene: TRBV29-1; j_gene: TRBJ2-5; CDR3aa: CSVLYREETQYF; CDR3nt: TGCAGCGTTTTGTACAGGGAAGAGACCCAGTACTTC
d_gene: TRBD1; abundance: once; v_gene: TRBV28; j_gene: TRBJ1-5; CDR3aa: CASSLVRKGTGYPFSNQPQHF; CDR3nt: TGTGCCAGCAGTTTAGTAAGGAAAGGGACAGGGTACCCCTTTAGCAATCAGCCCCAGCATTTT
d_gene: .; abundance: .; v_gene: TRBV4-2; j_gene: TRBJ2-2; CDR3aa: CASSQDSGGNGGELFF; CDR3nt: TGTGCCAGCAGCCAAGATTCAGGTGGGAATGGCGGGGAGCTGTTTTTT
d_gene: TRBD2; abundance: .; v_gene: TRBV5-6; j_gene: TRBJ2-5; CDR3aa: CASSLGAGGETQYF; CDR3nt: TGTGCCAGCAGCTTGGGGGCGGGAGGAGAGACCCAGTACTTC
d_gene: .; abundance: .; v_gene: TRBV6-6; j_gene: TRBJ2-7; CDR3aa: CASSYSLGSYEQYF; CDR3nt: TGTGCCAGCAGTTACTCGTTGGGCAGCTACGAGCAGTACTTC
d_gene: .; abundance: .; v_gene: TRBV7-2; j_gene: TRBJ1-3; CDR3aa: CASSLTGSGNTIYF; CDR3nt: TGTGCCAGCAGCTTGACAGGCTCTGGAAACACCATATATTTT
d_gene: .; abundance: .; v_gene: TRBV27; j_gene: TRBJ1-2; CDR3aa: CASRRTGDYGYTF; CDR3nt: TGTGCCAGCAGAAGGACCGGGGACTATGGCTACACCTTC
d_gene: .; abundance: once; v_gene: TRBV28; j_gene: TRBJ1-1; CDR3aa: CASSPRVGSLNTEAFF; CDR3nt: TGTGCCAGCAGTCCTAGGGTGGGGTCCTTAAACACTGAAGCTTTCTTT
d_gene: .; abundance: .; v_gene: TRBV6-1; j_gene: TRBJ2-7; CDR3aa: CASSPGNSYEQYF; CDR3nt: TGTGCCAGCAGTCCCGGGAACTCCTACGAGCAGTACTTC
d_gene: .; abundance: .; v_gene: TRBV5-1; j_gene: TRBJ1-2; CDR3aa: CASSLGQGNYGYTF; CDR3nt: TGCGCCAGCAGCTTAGGGCAGGGCAACTATGGCTACACCTTC
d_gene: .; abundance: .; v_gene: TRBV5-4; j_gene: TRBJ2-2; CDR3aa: CASSFGGTDLTGELFF; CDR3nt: TGTGCCAGCAGCTTTGGGGGGACAGACCTCACCGGGGAGCTGTTTTTT
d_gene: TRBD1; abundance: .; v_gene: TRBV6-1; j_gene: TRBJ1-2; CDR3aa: CASRGQGVQLGGYTF; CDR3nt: TGTGCCAGCAGGGGACAGGGGGTCCAGCTGGGCGGCTACACCTTC
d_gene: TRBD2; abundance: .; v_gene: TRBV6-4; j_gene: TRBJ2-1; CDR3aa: CASSWTSGFYNEQFF; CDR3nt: TGTGCCAGCAGTTGGACTAGCGGGTTCTACAATGAGCAGTTCTTC
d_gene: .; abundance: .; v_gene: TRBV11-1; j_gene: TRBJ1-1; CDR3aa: CASSLLGRTEAFF; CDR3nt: TGTGCCAGCAGCTTACTGGGAAGGACTGAAGCTTTCTTT
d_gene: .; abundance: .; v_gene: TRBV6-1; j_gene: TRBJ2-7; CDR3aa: CASSEPFYEQYF; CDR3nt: TGTGCCAGCAGTGAACCGTTCTACGAGCAGTACTTC
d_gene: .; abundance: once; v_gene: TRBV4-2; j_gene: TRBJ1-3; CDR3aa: CASSQGTGIGNTIYF; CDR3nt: TGTGCCAGCAGCCAAGGCACGGGAATCGGGAACACCATATATTTT
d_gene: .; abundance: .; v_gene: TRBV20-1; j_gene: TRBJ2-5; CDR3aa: CSVTKKETQYF; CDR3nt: TGCAGTGTTACGAAAAAAGAGACCCAGTACTTC
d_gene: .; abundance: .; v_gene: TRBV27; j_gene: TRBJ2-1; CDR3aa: CASSTRLPNEQFF; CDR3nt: TGTGCCAGCAGTACCCGACTACCCAATGAGCAGTTCTTC
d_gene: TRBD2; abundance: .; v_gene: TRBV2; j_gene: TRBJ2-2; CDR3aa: CASSEALRTSLISNTGELFF; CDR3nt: TGTGCCAGCAGTGAAGCATTACGGACTAGCCTAATATCGAACACCGGGGAGCTGTTTTTT
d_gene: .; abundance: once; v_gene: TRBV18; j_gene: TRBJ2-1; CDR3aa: CASSHGGNEQFF; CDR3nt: TGTGCCAGCTCTCACGGAGGGAATGAGCAGTTCTTC